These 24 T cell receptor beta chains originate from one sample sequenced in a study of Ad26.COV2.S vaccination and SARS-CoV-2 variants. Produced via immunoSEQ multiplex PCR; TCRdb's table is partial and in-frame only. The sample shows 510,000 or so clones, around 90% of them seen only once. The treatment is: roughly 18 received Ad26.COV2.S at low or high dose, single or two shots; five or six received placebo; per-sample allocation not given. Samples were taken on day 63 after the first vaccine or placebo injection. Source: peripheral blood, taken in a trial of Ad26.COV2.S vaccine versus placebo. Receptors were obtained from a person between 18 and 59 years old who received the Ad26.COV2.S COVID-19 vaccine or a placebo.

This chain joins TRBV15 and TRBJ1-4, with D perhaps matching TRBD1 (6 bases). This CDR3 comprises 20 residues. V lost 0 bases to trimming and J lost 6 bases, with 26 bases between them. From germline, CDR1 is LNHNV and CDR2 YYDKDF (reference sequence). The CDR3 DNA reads TGTGCCACCAGCAGAGATCTAGCTGGGACACGGACTCGTTTGGATGAAAAACTGTTTTTT. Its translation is CATSRDLAGTRTRLDEKLFF. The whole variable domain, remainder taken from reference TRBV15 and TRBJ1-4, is DAMVIQNPRYQVTQFGKPVTLSCSQTLNHNVMYWYQQKSSQAPKLLFHYYDKDFNNEADTPDNFQSRRPNTSFCFLDIRSPGLGDTAMYLCATSRDLAGTRTRLDEKLFFGSGTQLSVL.

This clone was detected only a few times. The CDR3 sequence: CASSVRGAGGYTF. The CDR3 bases are TGTGCCAGCAGTGTCAGGGGGGCCGGTGGCTACACCTTC. The chain carries TRBV28 and TRBJ1-2; TRBD1 matches at 7 bases. The trim removed 5 bases at V and 7 bases at J, leaving 7 bases unmatched. The CDR3 is 13 amino acids. In germline, CDR1 is MDHEN, CDR2 SYDVKM.

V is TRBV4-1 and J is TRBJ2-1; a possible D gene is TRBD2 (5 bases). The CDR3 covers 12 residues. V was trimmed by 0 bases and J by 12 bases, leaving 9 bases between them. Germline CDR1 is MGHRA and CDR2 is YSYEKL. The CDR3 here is CASSQDFGLQFF. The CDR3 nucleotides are TGCGCCAGCAGCCAAGATTTCGGACTGCAGTTCTTC.

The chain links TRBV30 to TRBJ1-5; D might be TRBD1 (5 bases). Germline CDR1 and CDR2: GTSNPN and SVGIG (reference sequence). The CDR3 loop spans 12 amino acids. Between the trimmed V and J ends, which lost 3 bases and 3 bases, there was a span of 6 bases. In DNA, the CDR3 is TGTGCCTGGAGCAGGGCCAATCAGCCCCAGCATTTT. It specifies CAWSRANQPQHF. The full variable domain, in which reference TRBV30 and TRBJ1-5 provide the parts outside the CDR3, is SQTIHQWPATLVQPVGSPLSLECTVEGTSNPNLYWYRQAAGRGLQLLFYSVGIGQISSEVPQNLSASRPQDRQFILSSKKLLLSDSGFYLCAWSRANQPQHFGDGTRLSIL.

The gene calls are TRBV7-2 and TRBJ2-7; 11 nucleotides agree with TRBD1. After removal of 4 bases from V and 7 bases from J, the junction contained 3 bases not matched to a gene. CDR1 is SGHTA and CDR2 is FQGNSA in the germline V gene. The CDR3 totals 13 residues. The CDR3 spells CASSSGQGGEQYF. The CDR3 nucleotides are TGTGCCAGCAGCTCGGGACAGGGGGGTGAGCAGTACTTC.

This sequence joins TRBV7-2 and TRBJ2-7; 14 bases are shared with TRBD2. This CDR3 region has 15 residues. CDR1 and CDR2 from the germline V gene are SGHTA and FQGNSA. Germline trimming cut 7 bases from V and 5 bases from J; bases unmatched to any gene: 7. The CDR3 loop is CASNRLAGGPNEQYF. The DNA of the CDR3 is TGTGCCAGCAACCGACTAGCGGGAGGGCCAAACGAGCAGTACTTC.

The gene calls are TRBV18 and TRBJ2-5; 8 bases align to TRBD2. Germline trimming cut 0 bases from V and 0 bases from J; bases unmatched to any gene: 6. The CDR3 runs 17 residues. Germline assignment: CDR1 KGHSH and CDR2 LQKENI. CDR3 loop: CASSPPALAGHQETQYF. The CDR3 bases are TGTGCCAGCTCACCACCGGCGCTAGCGGGCCACCAAGAGACCCAGTACTTC.

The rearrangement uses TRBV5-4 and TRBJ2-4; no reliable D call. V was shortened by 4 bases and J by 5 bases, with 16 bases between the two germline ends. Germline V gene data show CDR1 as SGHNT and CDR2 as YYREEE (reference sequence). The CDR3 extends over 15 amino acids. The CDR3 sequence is CASSIDSFPQNIQYF. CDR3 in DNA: TGTGCCAGCAGCATTGATTCCTTCCCCCAAAACATTCAGTACTTC.

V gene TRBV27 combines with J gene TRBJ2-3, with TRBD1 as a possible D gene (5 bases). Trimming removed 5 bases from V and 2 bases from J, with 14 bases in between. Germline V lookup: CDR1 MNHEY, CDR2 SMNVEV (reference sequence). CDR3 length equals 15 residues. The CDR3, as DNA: TGTGCCAGCAGTACGACAGTTCTCATCACAGATACGCAGTATTTT. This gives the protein CASSTTVLITDTQYF.

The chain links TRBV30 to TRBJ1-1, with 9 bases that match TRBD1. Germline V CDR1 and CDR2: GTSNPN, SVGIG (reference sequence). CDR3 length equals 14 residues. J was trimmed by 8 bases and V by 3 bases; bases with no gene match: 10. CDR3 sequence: CAWRKDRGELEAFF. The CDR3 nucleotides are TGTGCCTGGAGAAAAGACAGGGGGGAGTTGGAAGCTTTCTTT.

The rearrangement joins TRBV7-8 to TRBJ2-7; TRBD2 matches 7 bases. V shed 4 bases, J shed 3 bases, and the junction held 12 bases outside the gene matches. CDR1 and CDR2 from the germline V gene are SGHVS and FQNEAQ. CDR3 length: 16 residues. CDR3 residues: CASSSTAGASGYEQYF. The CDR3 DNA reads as TGTGCCAGCAGCTCCACGGCCGGGGCTAGCGGCTACGAGCAGTACTTC.

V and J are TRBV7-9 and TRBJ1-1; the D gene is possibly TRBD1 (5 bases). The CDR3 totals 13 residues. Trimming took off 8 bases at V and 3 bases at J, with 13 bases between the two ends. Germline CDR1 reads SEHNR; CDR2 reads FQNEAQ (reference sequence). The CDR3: CASLRDGHTEAFF. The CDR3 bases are TGTGCCAGCCTGAGGGACGGGCACACTGAAGCTTTCTTT.

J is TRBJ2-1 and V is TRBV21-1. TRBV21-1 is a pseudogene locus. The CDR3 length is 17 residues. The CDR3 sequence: CASSKAISISSYNEQFF. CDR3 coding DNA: TGTGCCAGCAGCAAAGCGATTTCCATAAGCTCCTACAATGAGCAGTTCTTC.

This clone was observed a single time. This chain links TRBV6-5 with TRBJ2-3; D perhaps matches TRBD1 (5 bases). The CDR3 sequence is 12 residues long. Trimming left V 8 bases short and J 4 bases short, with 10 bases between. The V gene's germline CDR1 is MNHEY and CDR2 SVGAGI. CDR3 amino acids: CASQGRADTQYF. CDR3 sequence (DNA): TGTGCCAGCCAGGGTCGGGCAGATACGCAGTATTTT.

CDR3 in amino acids: CASATSGTLRGYGYTF. Here the CDR3 DNA reads TGCGCCAGCGCGACATCCGGGACACTTCGGGGCTATGGCTACACCTTC. The gene calls are TRBV5-1 and TRBJ1-2, with a possible D match to TRBD1 (6 bases). Germline CDR1 SGHRS, CDR2 YFSETQ. The V end was cut by 7 bases, the J end by 4 bases, with 23 bases between. The CDR3 is 16 amino acids.

The DNA of the CDR3 is TGTGCCAGCAGCACTGCCGGGCCCAATGAAGCTTTCTTT. Its translation: CASSTAGPNEAFF. This chain joins TRBV7-9 and TRBJ1-1; D gene unclear. Looked up from germline, CDR1 is SEHNR and CDR2 is FQNEAQ (reference sequence). V was shortened by 5 bases and J by 7 bases, with 14 bases between the two germline ends. This CDR3 spans 13 amino acids.

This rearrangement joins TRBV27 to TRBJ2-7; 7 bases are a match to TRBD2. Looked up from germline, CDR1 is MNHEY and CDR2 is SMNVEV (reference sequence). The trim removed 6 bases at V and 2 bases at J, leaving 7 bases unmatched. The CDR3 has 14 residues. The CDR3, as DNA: TGTGCCAGCAGAACGGGAGGATTCCCCTACGAGCAGTACTTC. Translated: CASRTGGFPYEQYF.

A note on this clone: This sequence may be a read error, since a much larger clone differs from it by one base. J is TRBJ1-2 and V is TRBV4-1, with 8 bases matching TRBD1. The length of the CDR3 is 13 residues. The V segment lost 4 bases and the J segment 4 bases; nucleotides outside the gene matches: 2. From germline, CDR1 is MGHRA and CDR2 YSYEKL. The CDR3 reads CASSPTGVYGYTF. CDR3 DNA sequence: TGCGCCAGCAGCCCGACAGGGGTCTATGGCTACACCTTC.

DNA of the CDR3: TGCAGCGTGGAAAGACAGGGCATGAACACTGAAGCTTTCTTT. Translation gives CSVERQGMNTEAFF. The chain has TRBV29-1 and TRBJ1-1, with 7 positions matching TRBD1. The CDR3 consists of 14 residues. The germline gives CDR1 SQVTM, CDR2 ANQGSEA. Germline trimming cut 6 bases from V and 0 bases from J; bases unmatched to any gene: 7.

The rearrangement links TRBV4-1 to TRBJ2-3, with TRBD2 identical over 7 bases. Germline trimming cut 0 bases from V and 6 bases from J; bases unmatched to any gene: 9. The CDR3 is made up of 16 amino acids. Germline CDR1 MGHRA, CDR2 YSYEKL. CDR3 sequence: CASSQDSQRGTDTQYF. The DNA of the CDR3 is TGCGCCAGCAGCCAAGATTCCCAGCGGGGTACGGATACGCAGTATTTT.

CDR3 nucleotide sequence: TGTGCCACCAGTGGGACTAGCGCCTACAATGAGCAGTTCTTC. Protein: CATSGTSAYNEQFF. The chain combines TRBV24-1 with TRBJ2-1, with TRBD2 matching over 9 bases. Germline-derived CDR1 and CDR2 are KGHDR and SFDVKD. With 5 bases clipped from V and 2 bases from J, the junction kept 0 bases outside the gene matches. There are 14 residues in the CDR3.

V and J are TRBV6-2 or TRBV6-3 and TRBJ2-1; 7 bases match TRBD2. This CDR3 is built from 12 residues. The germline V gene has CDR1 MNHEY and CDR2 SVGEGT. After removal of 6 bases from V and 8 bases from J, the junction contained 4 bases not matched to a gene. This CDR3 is CASSPTSDEQFF. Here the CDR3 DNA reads TGTGCCAGCAGCCCCACTAGCGATGAGCAGTTCTTC.

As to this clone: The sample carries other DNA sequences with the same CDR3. CDR3 sequence: CASSIVGGETQYF. The CDR3 region has the DNA TGTGCCAGTAGTATAGTGGGGGGTGAGACCCAGTACTTC. The chain uses TRBV19 and TRBJ2-5; the D gene is possibly TRBD2 (6 bases). The CDR3 has 13 amino acids. CDR1 and CDR2 (germline): LNHDA, SQIVND (reference sequence). V shed 1 base and J shed 5 bases, with 8 bases lying between them.

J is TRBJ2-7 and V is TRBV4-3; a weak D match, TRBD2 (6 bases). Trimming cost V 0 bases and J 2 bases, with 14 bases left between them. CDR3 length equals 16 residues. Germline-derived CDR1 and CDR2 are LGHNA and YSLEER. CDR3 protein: CASSQDVVGRAYEQYF. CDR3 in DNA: TGCGCCAGCAGCCAAGACGTCGTCGGGAGAGCCTACGAGCAGTACTTC.